One sample yielded the 31 T cell receptor beta chains listed below, sequenced in a study of OX40 agonist ivuxolimab in advanced cancers. This table comes from immunoSEQ multiplex PCR, and its TCRdb copy is limited to in-frame clones, with some not included. The sample has about 67,000 clones, about 85% seen once. The source was CD4+ or CD8+ T cells sorted from blood, collected in a trial of the OX40 agonist ivuxolimab. Receptor source: an adult with an advanced solid tumor such as melanoma, head and neck, liver or kidney cancer.

This chain uses TRBV7-2 with TRBJ1-4; D remains unclear. The CDR3 runs 16 residues. V was pared by 3 bases and J by 8 bases, with 19 bases between. Germline V CDR1 and CDR2: SGHTA, FQGNSA. In nucleotides, the CDR3 is TGTGCCAGCAGCTTGGGGTTCGGAACCCTCCGGGAAAAACTGTTTTTT. Translation gives CASSLGFGTLREKLFF.

The chain links TRBV27 to TRBJ1-2, with 11 positions matching TRBD1. The CDR3 spans 15 residues. Germline V CDR1 and CDR2: MNHEY, SMNVEV (reference sequence). Trimming cost V 1 base and J 5 bases; bases outside gene matches: 3. CDR3 DNA: TGTGCCAGCAGTTTATTGGGGACAGGGGGTTATGGCTACACCTTC. Translated, it gives CASSLLGTGGYGYTF.

J is TRBJ2-5 and V is TRBV28; D is unclear. The CDR3 runs 13 residues. V lost 5 bases to trimming and J lost 7 bases, with 14 bases between them. CDR1 is MDHEN and CDR2 is SYDVKM in the germline V gene. CDR3 loop: CASSAQVPGTQYF. The CDR3 coding sequence is TGTGCCAGCAGTGCTCAGGTCCCGGGGACCCAGTACTTC.

The chain's CDR3 is CASSDEGAGNQPQHF. The CDR3 DNA reads TGTGCCAGCAGTGATGAAGGGGCAGGCAATCAGCCCCAGCATTTT. The chain combines TRBV2 with TRBJ1-5; TRBD1 might be the D (5 bases). CDR3 length: 15 residues. Trimming removed 3 bases from V and 2 bases from J, with 11 bases in between. Germline-derived CDR1 and CDR2 are SNHLY and FYNNEI.

The chain combines TRBV30 with TRBJ2-7; no clear D gene. Per germline, CDR1 GTSNPN and CDR2 SVGIG (reference sequence). The CDR3 loop spans 16 amino acids. The V and J ends lost 3 bases and 5 bases respectively, with 23 bases between them. The CDR3 coding sequence is TGTGCCTGGAGATCTCGCCTGTCCAATCCTTGGGACGAGCAGTACTTC. Its protein product is CAWRSRLSNPWDEQYF.

The rearrangement uses TRBV28 and TRBJ1-2; TRBD1 might be the D (6 bases). With 7 bases removed from V and 7 bases from J, the gap between germline ends came to 19 bases. This CDR3 is 14 amino acids long. CDR1 is MDHEN, CDR2 SYDVKM, per germline. DNA for the CDR3: TGTGCCAGCACCCCTCCAGGGGAGGTGGTTGGCTACACCTTC. Amino acids: CASTPPGEVVGYTF.

The chain carries TRBV6-5 and TRBJ1-5; D gene ambiguous. V lost 5 bases, J lost 2 bases, and 7 bases lay in between. Germline V lookup: CDR1 MNHEY, CDR2 SVGAGI. The CDR3 runs 13 residues. CDR3 sequence: CASSTHRNQPQHF. CDR3 nucleotides: TGTGCCAGCAGTACCCATCGCAATCAGCCCCAGCATTTT.

The chain links TRBV20-1 to TRBJ1-5; 7 bases fit TRBD1. The CDR3 has 11 residues. CDR1 and CDR2 from the germline V gene are DFQATT and SNEGSKA (reference sequence). CDR3 coding DNA: TGCAGCAGGGGGGGGAATCAGCCCCAGCATTTT. It specifies CSRGGNQPQHF.

Comment on this clone: One end of the junction does not line up with germline, which may come from a read error. The gene calls are TRBV30 and TRBJ1-2; D remains ambiguous. This CDR3 has 13 residues. Germline CDR1 is GTSNPN and CDR2 is SVGIG (reference sequence). The CDR3, as DNA: TGTGCCTGGAGTCGTTCTTCCATAGAGATCCGCTACTTC. Translated: CAWSRSSIEIRYF.

The count of this clone is one. The rearrangement links TRBV19 to TRBJ1-2; no firm D call. There are 15 residues in the CDR3. Germline assignment: CDR1 LNHDA and CDR2 SQIVND (reference sequence). Trimming removed 7 bases at V and 3 bases at J, with 18 bases between. The CDR3 loop is CASKALMEGYYGYTF. DNA of the CDR3: TGTGCCAGTAAAGCCCTAATGGAGGGATACTATGGCTACACCTTC. Variable domain in full (rest from reference TRBV19 and TRBJ1-2): DGGITQSPKYLFRKEGQNVTLSCEQNLNHDAMYWYRQDPGQGLRLIYYSQIVNDFQKGDIAEGYSVSREKKESFPLTVTSAQKNPTAFYLCASKALMEGYYGYTFGSGTRLTVV.

The chain employs TRBV19 and TRBJ1-1, with D unresolved. The CDR3 has 12 residues. Trimming shortened V by 0 bases and J by 10 bases, and 9 bases separated the two germline ends. CDR1 is LNHDA, CDR2 SQIVND, per germline (reference sequence). The CDR3: CASSIERSGAFF. The CDR3 nucleotides read TGTGCCAGTAGTATAGAAAGGTCGGGAGCTTTCTTT.

This chain's CDR3 is CSVADRAYEQYF. The CDR3 DNA reads TGCAGCGTCGCGGACAGGGCCTACGAGCAGTACTTC. The chain combines TRBV29-1 with TRBJ2-7; 8 bases are shared with TRBD1. Germline V lookup: CDR1 SQVTM, CDR2 ANQGSEA. The J segment lost 2 bases and the V segment lost 6 bases, leaving 3 bases of the junction unmatched. The CDR3 spans 12 residues.

The rearrangement joins TRBV19 to TRBJ2-5; TRBD1 might be the D (6 bases). TRBJ2-7 explains the end of the DNA better; the J call may be wrong. The CDR3 extends over 14 amino acids. Germline V gene data show CDR1 as LNHDA and CDR2 as SQIVND (reference sequence). The CDR3: CASSMTGSSYEQYF. The CDR3, as DNA: TGTGCCAGTAGTATGACAGGAAGCTCCTACGAGCAGTACTTC.

As concerns this clone: At one of its ends the junction is not consistent with the germline gene, which may arise from a read error. The V and J genes are TRBV7-2 and TRBJ2-5; 7 bases fit TRBD1. The germline CDR1 and CDR2 sequences are SGHTA and FQGNSA. The length of the CDR3 is 15 residues. The CDR3, as DNA: TGTGCCAGCAGCATATCGGGACAGACCCAAGAGATCCAGTACTTC. Its protein is CASSISGQTQEIQYF.

The V call is TRBV30, the J call TRBJ2-7, with 8 bases fitting TRBD2. Germline V gives CDR1 GTSNPN, CDR2 SVGIG (reference sequence). The CDR3 spans 15 residues. The V segment lost 4 bases and the J segment 1 base; nucleotides outside the gene matches: 9. DNA of the CDR3: TGTGCCTGGAACCCCGGGGCTAGCGGGTCCTACGAGCAGTACTTC. Its protein is CAWNPGASGSYEQYF.

The genes are TRBV18 and TRBJ1-2; the match to TRBD1 covers 10 bases. V trimming: 2 bases; J trimming: 8 bases; junction bases outside the gene matches: 11. This CDR3 is 16 amino acids long. Germline CDR1 and CDR2: KGHSH and LQKENI. The CDR3 DNA reads as TGTGCCAGCTCACCAGGAAGACAGGGGGCTTCGGGGGGCTACACCTTC. Translation gives CASSPGRQGASGGYTF.

The chain carries TRBV6-1 and TRBJ2-3; D gene uncertain. Trimming took off 7 bases at V and 5 bases at J, with 16 bases between the two ends. This CDR3 is built from 14 residues. Germline CDR1 and CDR2: MNHNS and SASEGT. CDR3 nucleotide sequence: TGTGCCAGCACCGGGTCTTCCTTGAGAGATACGCAGTATTTT. This translates into CASTGSSLRDTQYF.

V usage is TRBV30 and J usage is TRBJ2-7; D remains ambiguous. The CDR3 is 11 amino acids. V lost 0 bases and J lost 3, with 3 bases in between. Germline loops: CDR1 GTSNPN, CDR2 SVGIG (reference sequence). The CDR3 coding sequence is TGTGCCTGGAGTGTTTACTACGAGCAGTACTTC. This sequence encodes CAWSVYYEQYF.

DNA of the CDR3: TGTGCCAGCAGTGCGGGAGACTCACACACCGGGGAGCTGTTTTTT. The encoded protein is CASSAGDSHTGELFF. The chain employs TRBV6-1 and TRBJ2-2; a possible D gene is TRBD2 (6 bases). Trimming took 4 bases from V and 3 from J, leaving 12 bases between them. Germline CDR1 is MNHNS and CDR2 is SASEGT. This CDR3 contains 15 residues.

This clone appeared a few times. The V gene is TRBV9, the J gene TRBJ2-5; 10 nucleotides align to TRBD2. Germline assignment: CDR1 SGDLS and CDR2 YYNGEE. This CDR3 region has 15 residues. J lost 5 bases, V lost 4 bases, and 8 bases had no gene match. The CDR3 region is CASSPAGGLGETQYF. CDR3 DNA sequence: TGTGCCAGCAGCCCAGCGGGGGGGCTCGGGGAGACCCAGTACTTC.

Written as DNA, the CDR3 is TGTGCCAGCAGTTTCCTACAGGTGGGCGCCGAGACCCAGTACTTC. It translates to CASSFLQVGAETQYF. The V gene is TRBV28, the J gene TRBJ2-5, with D possibly being TRBD1 (5 bases). The V end was cut by 3 bases, the J end by 5 bases, with 16 bases between. The germline V gene has CDR1 MDHEN and CDR2 SYDVKM. CDR3 length equals 15 residues.

The chain uses TRBV4-1 and TRBJ2-1, with D tentatively TRBD1 or TRBD2 (6 bases each). Germline CDR1 is MGHRA and CDR2 is YSYEKL. The CDR3 contains 16 residues. V lost 0 bases to trimming and J lost 8 bases, with 17 bases between them. The CDR3 spells CASSQDRGQGYDEQFF. The CDR3 DNA reads as TGCGCCAGCAGCCAAGATCGGGGGCAGGGGTACGATGAGCAGTTCTTC.

The V gene is TRBV28, the J gene TRBJ2-6; D perhaps matches TRBD2 (6 bases). Deletions cut 7 bases from V and 4 bases from J, with 23 bases between. Germline V CDR1 and CDR2: MDHEN, SYDVKM. CDR3 length: 18 residues. In DNA, the CDR3 is TGTGCCAGCACCGACCCCAAGGCGGGGTTCGGAGGGGCCAACGTCCTGACTTTC. It codes for CASTDPKAGFGGANVLTF.

This clone was observed a handful of times. The chain joins TRBV1 to TRBJ1-2; TRBD1 is the table's D call and was not checked against the DNA. TRBV1 is deemed a pseudogene. This CDR3 spans 19 amino acids. CDR3 region: CTSSHATGTGYPGDYGYTF. CDR3 DNA sequence: TGCACCAGCAGCCACGCGACCGGGACAGGGTACCCAGGGGACTATGGCTACACCTTC.

This chain connects TRBV2 to TRBJ1-1; D unresolved. The CDR3 covers 13 residues. Trimming took off 4 bases at V and 4 bases at J, with 10 bases between the two ends. Germline values: CDR1 SNHLY, CDR2 FYNNEI. The CDR3 DNA sequence: TGTGCCAGCAGTGGGGGTAGGGCCACTGAAGCTTTCTTT. It specifies CASSGGRATEAFF.

The chain has TRBV5-1 and TRBJ1-2; D possibly corresponds to TRBD1 (6 bases). The CDR3 spans 15 residues. Germline loops: CDR1 SGHRS, CDR2 YFSETQ. The V and J ends lost 4 bases and 1 base respectively, with 14 bases between them. Here the CDR3 DNA reads TGCGCCAGCAGCGAGGACAGCACTATTAACTATGGCTACACCTTC. This translates into CASSEDSTINYGYTF.

This clone was recorded only once. The genes are TRBV4-2 and TRBJ2-5; D may be TRBD2 (6 bases). This CDR3 spans 15 amino acids. Germline CDR1 and CDR2: LGHNA and YNFKEQ. The germline V and J ends were trimmed by 4 bases and 5 bases, with 17 bases remaining between them. The CDR3 DNA is TGTGCCAGCAGCCCTCGGGGCGGGATGGGGGAGACCCAGTACTTC. Translated: CASSPRGGMGETQYF.

This clone occurred a few times. The chain couples TRBV7-9 to TRBJ1-2, with 9 positions matching TRBD1. CDR1 is SEHNR and CDR2 is FQNEAQ in the germline V gene (reference sequence). Trimming cost V 5 bases and J 7 bases; bases outside gene matches: 5. This CDR3 spans 13 amino acids. CDR3 loop: CASSEQGAGGYTF. In DNA form, the CDR3 reads TGTGCCAGCAGCGAACAGGGGGCGGGTGGCTACACCTTC.

This sequence joins TRBV5-4 and TRBJ2-1; 15 bases are a match to TRBD2. CDR1 and CDR2 from the germline V gene are SGHNT and YYREEE (reference sequence). V lost 3 bases, J lost 4 bases, and 8 bases stayed unmatched. This CDR3 is built from 18 residues. In DNA, the CDR3 is TGTGCCAGCAGCTCCGGACTAGCGGGAGGGTCAGGGTACAATGAGCAGTTCTTC. Translated, it gives CASSSGLAGGSGYNEQFF.

This chain connects TRBV7-9 to TRBJ2-3; D is perhaps TRBD2 (5 bases). Trimming took off 5 bases at V and 0 bases at J, with 9 bases between the two ends. The CDR3 length is 14 residues. Germline CDR1 is SEHNR and CDR2 is FQNEAQ (reference sequence). The CDR3 DNA is TGTGCCAGCAGCCGAGGGTCTAGCACAGATACGCAGTATTTT. Protein sequence: CASSRGSSTDTQYF.

V and J are TRBV7-9 and TRBJ2-3, with a possible D match to TRBD2 (6 bases). Trimming took 0 bases from V and 0 from J, leaving 7 bases between them. The CDR3 loop spans 15 amino acids. CDR1 SEHNR and CDR2 FQNEAQ come from the germline V gene (reference sequence). The CDR3 reads CASSLAGTSTDTQYF. The DNA of the CDR3 is TGTGCCAGCAGCTTAGCTGGGACTAGCACAGATACGCAGTATTTT. The variable domain in full, with the rest retrieved from reference TRBV7-9 and TRBJ2-3, is DTGVSQNPRHKITKRGQNVTFRCDPISEHNRLYWYRQTLGQGPEFLTYFQNEAQLEKSRLLSDRFSAERPKGSFSTLEIQRTEQGDSAMYLCASSLAGTSTDTQYFGPGTRLTVL.